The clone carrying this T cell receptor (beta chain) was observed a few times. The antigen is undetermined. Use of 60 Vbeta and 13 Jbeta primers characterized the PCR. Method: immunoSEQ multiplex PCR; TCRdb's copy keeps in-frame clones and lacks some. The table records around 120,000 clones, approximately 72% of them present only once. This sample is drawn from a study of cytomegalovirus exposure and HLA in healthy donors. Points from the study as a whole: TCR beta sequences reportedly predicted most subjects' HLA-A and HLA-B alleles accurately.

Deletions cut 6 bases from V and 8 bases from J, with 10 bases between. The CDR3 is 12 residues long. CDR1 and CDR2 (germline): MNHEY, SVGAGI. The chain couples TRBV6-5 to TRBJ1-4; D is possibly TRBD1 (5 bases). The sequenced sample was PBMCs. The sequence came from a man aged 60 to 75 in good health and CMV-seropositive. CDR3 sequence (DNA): TGTGCCAGCAGGGACAATGGAGAAAAACTGTTTTTT. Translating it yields CASRDNGEKLFF.